The entry below describes one TCR beta chain. The antigen remains undetermined. This entry belongs to a study of vaccination and CD4 T cells after COVID-19. On the study more broadly: Post-COVID sampling occurred a median approximately 91 days after diagnosis (range 35 to 161). Spike peptides, overlapping and drawn from SARS-CoV-2, HCoV-NL63, HCoV-OC43 and HCoV-229E, were used to stimulate cells. Control cultures were supplied with a CEFX pool, an HIV-1 Nef pool, or no peptide at all.

The assay that was used to sequence DNA from cultured CD4+ T cells was the Oncomine TCR Beta short-read assay. TCRdb passed the PCR reads through MiXCR, listing each CDR3 protein once. The sample carries nearly 20,000 distinct CDR3 sequences, 35% to 55% recorded once. Noted treatment: 10-day PBMC culture with coronavirus spike peptide pools or control peptides (ViraFEST assay). Specimen: CD4+ T cells from blood, cultured in vitro, collected after SARS-CoV-2 vaccination. This clonotype was obtained from a human donor who had recovered from COVID-19.

CDR3 DNA sequence: TGTGCCAGCAGCTGGAAGAGCGCTGAGTCTGGAAACACCATATATTTT. The encoded protein is CASSWKSAESGNTIYF. J is TRBJ1-3 and V is TRBV7-8; D is ambiguous. CDR1 and CDR2 (germline): SGHVS, FQNEAQ. This CDR3 spans 16 amino acids. Trimming removed 4 bases from V and 1 base from J, with 14 bases in between.